Below, 17 T cell receptor beta chains from the same sample are listed, as sequenced in a study of T cell repertoires in cytomegalovirus infection (dated by TCRdb to the late 2010s). Sequencing was performed on an Illumina HiSeq 1500. Using fastp at Q25 and MiXCR, TCRdb reprocessed the public reads and kept productive beta chains. CDR3 protein duplicates are merged, each entry listing the most common genes and DNA. The sample contains 100,000 or so distinct CDR3 sequences, around 22% of them found a single time. The ten largest clones take up around 42% of the sample. Sequencing input: CD8+ T cells from PBMCs. The source is a human donor in good health (CMV status not recorded). Some clones in this sample may be carry-over from other donors' samples.

The chain employs TRBV27 and TRBJ2-1; 7 bases align to TRBD1. J lost 6 bases, V lost 7 bases, and 9 bases had no gene match. The CDR3 is made up of 14 amino acids. CDR1 and CDR2 (germline): MNHEY, SMNVEV (reference sequence). The CDR3 DNA is TGTGCCAGCATCGACCCCCGGGACAGCAATGAGCAGTTCTTC. Translated, it gives CASIDPRDSNEQFF.

The chain combines TRBV28 with TRBJ2-7; possibly TRBD2 for D (5 bases). The CDR3 is 16 residues long. CDR1 and CDR2 from the germline V gene are MDHEN and SYDVKM. The germline V and J ends were trimmed by 4 bases and 4 bases, with 20 bases remaining between them. The CDR3 DNA sequence: TGTGCCAGCAGTTCCTCTCTTGGGGAGTACGGGTACGAGCAGTACTTC. As protein: CASSSSLGEYGYEQYF.

This clonotype was recorded a few times. The chain uses TRBV7-9 and TRBJ1-1, with 9 bases matching TRBD1. Germline CDR1 is SEHNR and CDR2 is FQNEAQ (reference sequence). The J segment lost 5 bases and the V segment lost 5 bases, leaving 6 bases of the junction unmatched. The length of the CDR3 is 14 residues. The CDR3 sequence: CASSPTGGRTEAFF. CDR3 bases: TGTGCCAGCAGCCCTACAGGGGGCCGGACTGAAGCTTTCTTT.

V usage is TRBV13 and J usage is TRBJ2-7; D assignment may be TRBD1 or TRBD2 (7 bases each). V was clipped by 5 bases and J by 4 bases, with 15 bases between them. This CDR3 has 14 residues. Germline V gives CDR1 PRHDT, CDR2 FYEKMQ (reference sequence). CDR3 sequence reads: CASSQGGAGYEQYF. The CDR3 nucleotides read TGTGCCAGCAGCCAGGGGGGGGCCGGATACGAGCAGTACTTC.

This clonotype was observed a few times. The chain has TRBV2 and TRBJ2-2, with a weak D call TRBD2 (7 bases). This CDR3 is built from 11 residues. Trimming took 10 bases from V and 10 from J, leaving 13 bases between them. Per germline, CDR1 SNHLY and CDR2 FYNNEI. The CDR3 sequence is CATRGASELFF. For the CDR3, the DNA is TGTGCCACCCGGGGGGCGTCGGAGCTGTTTTTT.

The CDR3 sequence is CASSRLPGGQETQYF. CDR3 nucleotide sequence: TGTGCCAGCAGTAGACTTCCAGGAGGGCAAGAGACCCAGTACTTC. The chain uses TRBV2 and TRBJ2-5, with D possibly TRBD2 on 6 matching bases. Trimming shortened V by 5 bases and J by 2 bases, and 15 bases separated the two germline ends. Germline V gives CDR1 SNHLY, CDR2 FYNNEI. The CDR3 length is 15 residues.

The count of this clonotype is one. This clone may be a read error of a much larger clone one base away. The V gene is TRBV7-9, the J gene TRBJ1-1; D is ambiguous. Germline lookup yields CDR1 SEHNR and CDR2 FQNEAQ (reference sequence). This CDR3 has 14 amino acids. The CDR3 is CANSLAEGRAEAFF. CDR3 sequence (DNA): TGTGCCAACAGCTTAGCGGAGGGAAGGGCTGAAGCTTTCTTT.

V gene TRBV20-1 combines with J gene TRBJ2-5, with TRBD2 matching over 7 bases. Per the germline V gene, CDR1 is DFQATT and CDR2 is SNEGSKA (reference sequence). This CDR3 is 13 amino acids long. Trimming cost V 3 bases and J 6 bases; bases outside gene matches: 7. This CDR3 is CSASTSDMKTQYF. DNA for the CDR3: TGCAGTGCTAGTACTAGCGACATGAAGACCCAGTACTTC.

In its sample, this clonotype was seen many times. The chain recombines TRBV6-2 or TRBV6-3 with TRBJ2-5; TRBD1 is a possible D gene (6 bases). V was shortened by 5 bases and J by 5 bases, with 15 bases between the two germline ends. The V gene's germline CDR1 is MNHEY and CDR2 SVGEGT. The CDR3 covers 14 residues. The CDR3 DNA follows: TGTGCCAGCAGTCCCCCCGGGACAATGGAGACCCAGTACTTC. It encodes CASSPPGTMETQYF.

In its sample, this clonotype was seen many times. The chain joins TRBV7-8 to TRBJ1-6; TRBD1 might be the D (5 bases). Trimming stripped 1 base from V and 7 bases from J, with 11 bases between. This CDR3 has 15 amino acids. CDR1 and CDR2 from the germline V gene are SGHVS and FQNEAQ. The CDR3 region has the DNA TGTGCCAGCAGCTTAGACCCCGACAGAAATTCACCCCTCCACTTT. This translates into CASSLDPDRNSPLHF.

This chain uses TRBV6-2 or TRBV6-3 with TRBJ1-6, with no clear D. V shed 5 bases and J shed 10 bases, with 12 bases lying between them. Germline CDR1 MNHEY, CDR2 SVGEGT. This CDR3 has 13 residues. The CDR3 DNA follows: TGTGCCAGCAGTGACGACTTCCGCTCACCCCTCCACTTT. The encoded protein is CASSDDFRSPLHF.

This clonotype was seen many times. The V gene is TRBV7-8, the J gene TRBJ2-3; 8 nucleotides agree with TRBD2. Trimming removed 5 bases from V and 2 bases from J; junction bases left unmatched: 9. Per germline, CDR1 SGHVS and CDR2 FQNEAQ. This CDR3 has 16 amino acids. The CDR3 here is CASSPRGSGNTDTQYF. The DNA for the CDR3 is TGTGCCAGCAGCCCTCGGGGTAGCGGGAACACAGATACGCAGTATTTT.

This clonotype was counted at least ten times. V gene TRBV6-1 combines with J gene TRBJ2-4, with D perhaps matching TRBD1 (6 bases). CDR3 length: 14 residues. Germline V gives CDR1 MNHNS, CDR2 SASEGT. V dropped 3 bases and J dropped 8 bases, with 14 bases sitting between them. The CDR3 here is CASSDYRERHIQYF. The CDR3 nucleotides read TGTGCCAGCAGTGACTACAGGGAGCGCCACATTCAGTACTTC.

This clonotype was recorded many times. V is TRBV6-2 or TRBV6-3 and J is TRBJ2-7, with D possibly being TRBD1 (6 bases). The CDR3 extends over 16 amino acids. Germline CDR1 is MNHEY and CDR2 is SVGEGT. V was clipped by 2 bases and J by 6 bases, with 20 bases between them. The CDR3 sequence is CASSYNRDNSLREQYF. The CDR3 DNA reads TGTGCCAGCAGTTACAACCGGGACAATAGTCTCCGCGAGCAGTACTTC.

This clonotype was recorded many times. The V call is TRBV12-3 or TRBV12-4, the J call TRBJ1-1; no clear D. V was trimmed by 3 bases and J by 7 bases, leaving 9 bases between them. This CDR3 is 12 amino acids long. The CDR3 coding sequence is TGTGCCAGCAGTTTTCGGGGAATTGAAGCTTTCTTT. It translates to CASSFRGIEAFF.

This clonotype has more than one count but fewer than ten. The CDR3 is CASSGTTGELFF. The DNA for the CDR3 is TGTGCCAGCAGCGGAACCACCGGGGAGCTGTTTTTT. The rearrangement joins TRBV7-8 to TRBJ2-2; D is ambiguous. V was clipped by 5 bases and J by 4 bases, with 5 bases between them. Germline V CDR1 and CDR2: SGHVS, FQNEAQ. The CDR3 is 12 amino acids. The full variable domain, rest sourced from reference TRBV7-8 and TRBJ2-2, is GAGVSQSPRYKVAKRGQDVALRCDPISGHVSLFWYQQALGQGPEFLTYFQNEAQLDKSGLPSDRFFAERPEGSVSTLKIQRTQQEDSAVYLCASSGTTGELFFGEGSRLTVL.

This clonotype was seen ten or more times. This rearrangement joins TRBV28 to TRBJ1-5; D unresolved. The germline V and J ends were trimmed by 8 bases and 0 bases, with 14 bases remaining between them. The CDR3 totals 15 residues. Germline V lookup: CDR1 MDHEN, CDR2 SYDVKM. The CDR3 bases are TGTGCCAGCCAGGTAGGAGGATATAGCAATCAGCCCCAGCATTTT. Encoded protein: CASQVGGYSNQPQHF.